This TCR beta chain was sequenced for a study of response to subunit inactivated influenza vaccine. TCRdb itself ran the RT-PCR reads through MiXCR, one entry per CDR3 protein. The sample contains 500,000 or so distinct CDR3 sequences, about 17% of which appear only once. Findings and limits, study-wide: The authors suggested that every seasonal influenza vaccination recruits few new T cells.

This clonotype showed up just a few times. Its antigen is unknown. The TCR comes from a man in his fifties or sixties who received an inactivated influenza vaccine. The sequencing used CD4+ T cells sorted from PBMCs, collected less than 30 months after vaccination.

The CDR3 bases are TGTGCCAGCAAGTCGGGGGTGGCTGAGCAGTTCTTC. As protein: CASKSGVAEQFF. The rearrangement links TRBV6-5 to TRBJ2-1; the D gene is possibly TRBD2 (6 bases). With 7 bases removed from V and 9 bases from J, the gap between germline ends came to 13 bases. This CDR3 comprises 12 residues. In germline, CDR1 is MNHEY, CDR2 SVGAGI.